The sequence of this T cell receptor (beta chain) was determined in a study of long-term antiretroviral therapy in people with HIV. Turning to the study itself: The oldest specimens predate the 2015 immediate-ART recommendation by about a decade. Whole-study results and caveats: Records did not include ART adherence, viral resistance or therapy changes. Patients on ART gained diversity, which nonetheless stayed below transplant donor controls.

Worth noting for this clone: What it binds is not known.

Every one of the participants with HIV received treatment in the United States. This CDR3 is built from 16 residues. Germline V CDR1 and CDR2: SEHNR, FQNEAQ (reference sequence). V was cut by 2 bases and J by 2 bases, with 16 bases left in between. Assay version v3.0 of immunoSEQ was used, and it was run at survey level. Some clones are missing from TCRdb's copy, which holds only in-frame ones; the method was immunoSEQ multiplex PCR. The repertoire has under 30,000 clones, 70% to 85% of them found once; the top ten carry around 8.3%. V is TRBV7-9 and J is TRBJ2-7, with D unresolved. This sample comprised unsorted PBMCs, obtained 3 years after starting antiretroviral therapy. This clonotype was sampled from a man aged 35-49 years with HIV. The CDR3 loop reads CASSLSLDSPTYEQYF. The CDR3 region has the DNA TGTGCCAGCAGCTTATCCCTAGACTCTCCTACCTACGAGCAGTACTTC.